A selection of T cell receptor beta chains follows, all from one sample in a study of OX40 agonist ivuxolimab in advanced cancers. Profiling relied on immunoSEQ multiplex PCR, and the TCRdb table lists in-frame clones only, not all of them. The repertoire holds tens of thousands of clones, with roughly 83% as singletons. The sample consisted of CD4+ or CD8+ T cells sorted from blood, taken in a trial of the OX40 agonist ivuxolimab. The receptors come from an adult with an advanced solid tumor such as melanoma, head and neck, liver or kidney cancer. CDR3s include the opening cysteine and the closing phenylalanine or tryptophan. Each record gives: J gene, D gene, V gene, clone size, CDR3 protein, CDR3 DNA. A D gene is named only where the DNA matches it firmly. The size of a clone is reported for some rows only, either as once, few or many, or as a class for expanded clones.

TRBJ1-6	TRBD1	TRBV6-1	.	CASSEDRVSPLHF	TGTGCCAGCAGTGAGGACAGGGTTTCACCCCTCCACTTT
TRBJ2-3	TRBD2	TRBV7-2	.	CASSLKASGGSGITDTQYF	TGTGCCAGCAGCTTAAAGGCTAGCGGGGGATCGGGGATCACAGATACGCAGTATTTT
TRBJ1-3	.	TRBV6-1	.	CASNHRGKDTIYF	TGTGCCAGCAATCACAGAGGGAAGGACACCATATATTTT
TRBJ2-2	TRBD2	TRBV5-4	once	CATGGSTGELFF	TGTGCCACCGGCGGGAGTACCGGGGAGCTGTTTTTT
TRBJ1-4	TRBD1	TRBV18	few	CASSPQGGLDEKLFF	TGTGCCAGCTCACCTCAGGGGGGGTTGGATGAAAAACTGTTTTTT
TRBJ2-3	.	TRBV28	.	CASSAPGWTDTQYF	TGTGCCAGCAGCGCGCCGGGCTGGACAGATACGCAGTATTTT
TRBJ1-2	.	TRBV6-5	.	CASSKDRTNYGYTF	TGTGCCAGCAGTAAGGACAGAACTAACTATGGCTACACCTTC
TRBJ2-7	TRBD2	TRBV6-1	.	CASSVGLAENYEQYF	TGTGCCAGCAGTGTGGGACTAGCGGAAAACTACGAGCAGTACTTC
TRBJ2-7	TRBD2	TRBV7-2	.	CASSLVVAGVGEQYF	TGTGCCAGCAGCTTAGTGGTAGCGGGAGTGGGTGAGCAGTACTTC
TRBJ2-3	.	TRBV6-6	.	CATTRWGTDTQYF	TGTGCCACGACACGGTGGGGCACAGATACGCAGTATTTT
TRBJ2-1	TRBD2	TRBV9	.	CASSGGLASGSWEQFF	TGTGCCAGCAGCGGTGGGTTGGCTAGCGGGAGCTGGGAGCAGTTCTTC
TRBJ1-4	.	TRBV4-1	.	CASSHVTSHEKLFF	TGCGCCAGCAGCCATGTGACTAGCCATGAAAAACTGTTTTTT